A single T cell receptor (beta chain) is shown here with its context. This specimen comes from a study of Ad26.COV2.S vaccination and SARS-CoV-2 variants. The treatment here: some 19 received Ad26.COV2.S at low or high dose, single or two shots; 5 received placebo; per-sample allocation not given. The samples date from day 63 after the first vaccine or placebo injection. Expressing Wuhan-strain SARS-CoV-2 spike, an Ad26 vector served as the vaccine. CDR3 length equals 14 residues. CDR1 and CDR2 from the germline V gene are SGDLS and YYNGEE. V lost 3 bases and J 2 bases, leaving 11 bases between the germline ends. Clones were read by immunoSEQ multiplex PCR, and TCRdb kept only the in-frame ones, dropping some. The top ten clones hold 3% to 3.5% of a sample with 300,000 to 500,000 clones, around 85% of them seen once.

The clonotype comes from a person between 18 and 59 years old who received the Ad26.COV2.S COVID-19 vaccine or a placebo. Source: peripheral blood, taken in a trial of Ad26.COV2.S vaccine versus placebo. The chain has TRBV9 and TRBJ1-1; no clear D. The CDR3 loop reads CASSAHGYNTEAFF. The CDR3 DNA sequence: TGTGCCAGCAGCGCTCACGGTTACAACACTGAAGCTTTCTTT.